This T cell receptor beta chain was identified in a study of identical twins. V shed 3 bases and J 8 bases; nucleotides not matched to a gene: 4. CDR3 length equals 14 residues. TCRdb itself ran the 5' RACE reads through MiXCR, one entry per CDR3 protein. The sample lists 500,000 to 600,000 distinct CDR3 sequences, around 20% occurring once. This same sample was also taken into another study, of T cells expressing NK-cell markers. Per that study: In more than five donors, dominant CD3+CD56+NKG2C+ clones formed roughly 1.0-7.5% of CD8+ cells.

The rearrangement joins TRBV12-3 or TRBV12-4 to TRBJ2-1, with 10 bases matching TRBD1. Sequencing input: CD4+ T cells sorted from blood. This receptor was identified in a young woman in good health. Here the CDR3 DNA reads TGTGCCAGCAGTTTGGGACAGGGGTTTTATGAGCAGTTCTTC. This translates into CASSLGQGFYEQFF.